A selection of T cell receptor beta chains follows, all from one sample in a study of shared clonotypes between healthy human individuals. Profiled with immunoSEQ multiplex PCR; TCRdb holds only in-frame clones, not every one. In the table there are roughly 450,000 clones, 79% of which are singletons. Sequenced: PBMCs. The source is a woman aged 40-49 years in good health. Some clones in this sample may be carry-over from other donors' samples. CDR3s include the opening cysteine and the closing phenylalanine or tryptophan.

CDR3 protein | V gene
CASSPLDSQETQYF | TRBV18
CAGSPGVANTGELFF | TRBV2
CASSSPGGNRASYGYTF | TRBV28
CASSPGQGTRGNYGYTF | TRBV18
CASSRTGEYQPQHF | TRBV7-9
CASSWTATQSDGYTF | TRBV5-1
CASITSFNEQFF | TRBV28
CASRQGMETQYF | TRBV7-9
CASSTGLARDTQYF | TRBV7-9
CASSFPGAGSSPYSNQPQHF | TRBV28
CASRGRRCVYEQYF | TRBV12-2
CASSLRPLDISEGYTF | TRBV5-6
CASSELGTSSRYNEQFF | TRBV25-1
CAISASTDTQYF | TRBV10-3
CASSVVPGRASADTQYF | TRBV9
CASSLNGFEQYF | TRBV6-5
CASSFPLNTEAFF | TRBV19
CASSEIDLTTGAFF | TRBV10-2
CASSSQTGAHYEQYF | TRBV19
CASSFGDTQYF | TRBV27
CASRGRTTNEKLFF | TRBV2
CASTHRQGGDEKLFF | TRBV5-5
CASSSGSGSYNEQFF | TRBV28
CASSPFQGLWYGYTF | TRBV19
CASSIGRAAYEQYF | TRBV19
CASSVQGTNTEAFF | TRBV2
CASSPDRGFNEKLFF | TRBV9
CASSLGTGFQETQYF | TRBV11-2